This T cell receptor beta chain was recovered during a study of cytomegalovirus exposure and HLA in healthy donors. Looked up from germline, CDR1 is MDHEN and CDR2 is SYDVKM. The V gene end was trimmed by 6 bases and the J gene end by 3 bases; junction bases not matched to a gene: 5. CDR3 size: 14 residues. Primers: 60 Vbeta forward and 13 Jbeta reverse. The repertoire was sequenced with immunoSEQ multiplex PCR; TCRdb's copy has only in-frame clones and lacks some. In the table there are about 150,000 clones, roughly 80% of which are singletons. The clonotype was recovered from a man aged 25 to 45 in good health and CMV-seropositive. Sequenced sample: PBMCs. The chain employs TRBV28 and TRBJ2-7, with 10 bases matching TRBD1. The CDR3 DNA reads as TGTGCCAGCAGGGACAGGGGGTTTAGCTACGAGCAGTACTTC. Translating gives CASRDRGFSYEQYF. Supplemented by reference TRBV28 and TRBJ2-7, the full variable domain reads DVKVTQSSRYLVKRTGEKVFLECVQDMDHENMFWYRQDPGLGLRLIYFSYDVKMKEKGDIPEGYSVSREKKERFSLILESASTNQTSMYLCASRDRGFSYEQYFGPGTRLTVT.